This is a list of T cell receptor beta chains from one sample in a study of monozygotic twins with inflammatory bowel disease. Each CDR3 protein gets one entry in TCRdb, which reprocessed the 5' RACE reads and gives no DNA. The sample holds around 220,000 distinct CDR3 sequences. Sequenced material: blood. These receptors were taken from a human donor with ulcerative colitis or Crohn's disease, or a healthy co-twin of an affected twin (not recorded which). The CDR3 runs from the conserved cysteine through the conserved F or W.

J: TRBJ2-7; V: TRBV4-2; CDR3: CASAPRQNPYEQYF
J: TRBJ2-6; V: TRBV6-2/TRBV6-3; CDR3: CASSSLPGGGSGANVLTF
J: TRBJ1-3; V: TRBV12-3/TRBV12-4; CDR3: CASSLGTLSGNTIYF
J: TRBJ1-2; V: TRBV13; CDR3: CASSLSAGGRYGYTF
J: TRBJ2-7; V: TRBV24-1; CDR3: CATSADRGTYEQYF
J: TRBJ2-5; V: TRBV19; CDR3: CASRSTGGGWRQETQYF
J: TRBJ2-1; V: TRBV5-3; CDR3: CARSHGLYNEQFF
J: TRBJ2-3; V: TRBV5-1; CDR3: CASSPPRTGGADTQYF
J: TRBJ2-7; V: TRBV5-1; CDR3: CASSPTGTGDLHEQYF
J: TRBJ1-5; V: TRBV28; CDR3: CASSFGHPGQPQHF
J: TRBJ2-7; V: TRBV6-5; CDR3: CASSYSTGRTAYEQYF
J: TRBJ1-3; V: TRBV7-9; CDR3: CASSSPFSGNTIYF
J: TRBJ2-1; V: TRBV5-1; CDR3: CASSDGLAGFSKDYNEQFF
J: TRBJ2-7; V: TRBV6-2/TRBV6-3; CDR3: CASSYSIRDSFSYEQYF
J: TRBJ1-5; V: TRBV7-8; CDR3: CASSLKGIEPQHF
J: TRBJ2-1; V: TRBV21-1; CDR3: CASSPIGLAGGGEQFF
J: TRBJ2-5; V: TRBV5-1; CDR3: CASSSTGPIQETQYF
J: TRBJ1-1; V: TRBV12-3/TRBV12-4; CDR3: CASSRPPGDTEAFF
J: TRBJ1-2; V: TRBV6-5; CDR3: CASSYKAGGRANYGYTF
J: TRBJ2-1; V: TRBV5-1; CDR3: CASSLALGAGNEQFF
J: TRBJ2-7; V: TRBV27; CDR3: CASSLWAGDYEQYF
J: TRBJ1-1; V: TRBV6-5; CDR3: CASSYSGVDTEAFF
J: TRBJ2-3; V: TRBV5-1; CDR3: CASSLDGGTSTDTQYF
J: TRBJ1-2; V: TRBV7-2; CDR3: CASSLGQQGNGYTF
J: TRBJ1-1; V: TRBV5-1; CDR3: CASSRIATGTGGHGTEAFF
J: TRBJ2-1; V: TRBV24-1; CDR3: CATSDPGQGSFF
J: TRBJ2-1; V: TRBV27; CDR3: CASSSPYGRPGYNEQFF
J: TRBJ2-7; V: TRBV7-9; CDR3: CASSEQGSEQYF
J: TRBJ2-1; V: TRBV20-1; CDR3: CSAPTSGRGNEQFF
J: TRBJ1-5; V: TRBV7-2; CDR3: CASSLGRDTHQPQHF
J: TRBJ2-5; V: TRBV10-3; CDR3: CAIRNTGTQYF
J: TRBJ2-7; V: TRBV6-5; CDR3: CASSYPDSYEQYF
J: TRBJ2-7; V: TRBV4-2; CDR3: CASSQDLGYEQYF
J: TRBJ2-1; V: TRBV7-9; CDR3: CASSPDRNNEQFF
J: TRBJ2-2; V: TRBV19; CDR3: CATRQNPTEELFF
J: TRBJ2-1; V: TRBV5-1; CDR3: CASTWGGYNEQFF
J: TRBJ2-7; V: TRBV23-1; CDR3: CASSHSGKAYEQYF
J: TRBJ1-1; V: TRBV20-1; CDR3: CSARGQELFRAFF
J: TRBJ2-1; V: TRBV5-1; CDR3: CASSLGGGAGNEQFF
J: TRBJ1-2; V: TRBV15; CDR3: CATSPPGGTYGYTF
J: TRBJ2-6; V: TRBV18; CDR3: CASTPTQSGANVLTF
J: TRBJ2-4; V: TRBV15; CDR3: CATSRDLGTGGKNIQYF
J: TRBJ2-7; V: TRBV18; CDR3: CASSPPVTNMPYEQYF
J: TRBJ2-5; V: TRBV5-1; CDR3: CASSLGHEETQYF
J: TRBJ2-3; V: TRBV6-6; CDR3: CASTSTGGTDTQYF
J: TRBJ2-7; V: TRBV20-1; CDR3: CSARDREKGIPYEQYF
J: TRBJ1-5; V: TRBV12-3/TRBV12-4; CDR3: CASRAGSGGKGNQPQHF
J: TRBJ2-1; V: TRBV24-1; CDR3: CATSDLQQASYNEQFF
J: TRBJ1-3; V: TRBV7-3; CDR3: CASSLGGSSGNTIYF
J: TRBJ2-7; V: TRBV7-2; CDR3: CASSPQAGVTYEQYF
J: TRBJ2-6; V: TRBV4-1; CDR3: CASSQVIGGQGPSGANVLTF
J: TRBJ2-1; V: TRBV11-2; CDR3: CASASTSGMHEQFF
J: TRBJ1-1; V: TRBV7-9; CDR3: CASGLMNTEAFF
J: TRBJ1-4; V: TRBV5-1; CDR3: CASSPGQGAQKLFF
J: TRBJ1-5; V: TRBV12-3/TRBV12-4; CDR3: CASSLRDLGQPQHF
J: TRBJ2-3; V: TRBV15; CDR3: CATSFASWGGALTDTQYF